One sample yielded the 19 T cell receptor beta chains listed below, sequenced in a study of beta chain features in type 1 diabetes. Overall study results and limits: Type 1 diabetes patients showed a moderate but significant shortening of TCRB CDR3s in all four CD4+ subsets.

Their specific antigens are unknown. Since all of the isolated RNA was reverse transcribed, expressed TCRB transcripts were what got sequenced. Profiling relied on immunoSEQ multiplex PCR, and the TCRdb table lists in-frame clones only, not all of them. Altogether around 97,000 clones are present, roughly 28% being singletons, with the ten largest covering less than 0.65%. The sample consisted of central memory CD4+ T cells from blood. All receptors come from a woman younger than 35 with type 1 diabetes.

Only a few counts were recorded for this clone. The genes are TRBV4-3 and TRBJ2-1, with TRBD2 as a possible D gene (5 bases). The CDR3 spans 17 residues. V lost 1 base and J 1 base, leaving 14 bases between the germline ends. The V gene's germline CDR1 is LGHNA and CDR2 YSLEER. The DNA of the CDR3 is TGCGCCAGCAGCCAAGTAGGTAGCGCCAATTCCTACAATGAGCAGTTCTTC. Amino acid sequence: CASSQVGSANSYNEQFF.

This clone was detected only a few times. The rearrangement uses TRBV27 and TRBJ2-7, with D tentatively TRBD1 (5 bases). The CDR3 consists of 15 residues. The germline V gene encodes CDR1 MNHEY and CDR2 SMNVEV (reference sequence). V dropped 5 bases and J dropped 4 bases, with 18 bases sitting between them. CDR3 sequence (DNA): TGTGCCAGCAGTCGGGCCCCCGAGGCAGGGTACGAGCAGTACTTC. Protein: CASSRAPEAGYEQYF.

The V and J genes are TRBV12-5 and TRBJ2-5; a weak D match, TRBD2 (6 bases). Germline values: CDR1 LGHNT, CDR2 FRNRAP. Trimming took 6 bases from V and 3 from J, leaving 8 bases between them. The CDR3 covers 12 residues. CDR3 sequence (DNA): TGTGCTAGTGGGACGGGGGAAGAGACCCAGTACTTC. Protein sequence: CASGTGEETQYF.

A remark on this clone: A junction end diverges from the germline sequence, so it may reflect a read error. The chain employs TRBV6-1 and TRBJ1-3; the D gene is possibly TRBD1 (6 bases). The CDR3 has 14 amino acids. Germline-derived CDR1 and CDR2 are MNHNS and SASEGT. CDR3 protein: CAGRQASSGNTIYF. CDR3 nucleotide sequence: TGTGCCGGCAGACAGGCTAGCTCTGGAAACACCATATATTTT.

The J gene is TRBJ2-2, the V gene TRBV30; D may be TRBD2 (5 bases). CDR1 is GTSNPN and CDR2 is SVGIG in the germline V gene (reference sequence). The CDR3 consists of 13 residues. V was clipped by 5 bases and J by 0 bases, with 7 bases between them. The CDR3 reads CAWSGTNTGELFF. Written as DNA, the CDR3 is TGTGCCTGGTCCGGGACGAACACCGGGGAGCTGTTTTTT.

This clone was seen only a few times. V is TRBV11-3 and J is TRBJ2-6; D perhaps matches TRBD1 (5 bases). V lost 1 base and J lost 0, with 16 bases in between. The CDR3 consists of 19 residues. CDR1 SGHNT and CDR2 YENEEA come from the germline V gene. The CDR3 is CASSLGQGLPLSGANVLTF. The CDR3 DNA reads TGTGCCAGCAGCTTAGGGCAGGGCCTCCCACTCTCTGGGGCCAACGTCCTGACTTTC.

This clone was recorded a few times. This sequence joins TRBV6-6 and TRBJ2-3; 7 positions match TRBD2. V lost 7 bases and J lost 4; bases outside the gene matches: 11. Germline V CDR1 and CDR2: MNHNY, SVGAGI (reference sequence). This CDR3 has 15 residues. CDR3 DNA sequence: TGTGCCAGCATTAGGCGGGGGAAGGGGCCAGATACGCAGTATTTT. Residues: CASIRRGKGPDTQYF.

The rearrangement links TRBV28 to TRBJ2-3; TRBD2 matches at 8 bases. Germline assignment: CDR1 MDHEN and CDR2 SYDVKM. V lost 8 bases and J lost 4; bases outside the gene matches: 5. This CDR3 has 13 amino acids. The CDR3 sequence is CASLPGGADTQYF. The CDR3 coding sequence is TGTGCCAGCCTTCCGGGGGGGGCAGATACGCAGTATTTT.

The V gene is TRBV10-1, the J gene TRBJ2-7; TRBD2 matches 7 bases. CDR1 and CDR2 (germline): WNHNN, SYGVQD (reference sequence). The J segment lost 2 bases and the V segment lost 2 bases, leaving 6 bases of the junction unmatched. CDR3 size: 15 residues. CDR3 sequence reads: CASSEASGTPYEQYF. CDR3 sequence (DNA): TGCGCCAGCAGTGAGGCTAGCGGTACCCCCTACGAGCAGTACTTC.

The V gene is TRBV5-4, the J gene TRBJ2-2; a possible D gene is TRBD2 (6 bases). The CDR3 loop spans 17 amino acids. The germline V gene has CDR1 SGHNT and CDR2 YYREEE (reference sequence). V lost 4 bases and J lost 0, with 16 bases in between. The CDR3 is CASSRGGGKPNTGELFF. As DNA, the CDR3 is TGTGCCAGCAGCCGGGGAGGCGGAAAACCGAACACCGGGGAGCTGTTTTTT. The variable domain in full, with the rest retrieved from reference TRBV5-4 and TRBJ2-2, is ETGVTQSPTHLIKTRGQQVTLRCSSQSGHNTVSWYQQALGQGPQFIFQYYREEENGRGNFPPRFSGLQFPNYSSELNVNALELDDSALYLCASSRGGGKPNTGELFFGEGSRLTVL.

This clone has more than one count but fewer than ten. The CDR3, as DNA: TGTGCCATCAGCACCACTAGCGGGAGAGGGAACTACAATGAGCAGTTCTTC. Protein sequence: CAISTTSGRGNYNEQFF. This sequence joins TRBV10-3 and TRBJ2-1; 11 positions agree with TRBD2. With V trimmed by 6 bases and J by 3 bases, 10 bases remained unmatched. CDR3 size: 17 residues. The germline V gene has CDR1 ENHRY and CDR2 SYGVKD.

This clone was counted a few times. The chain's CDR3 is CSVGGLAGVYNEQFF. CDR3 nucleotide sequence: TGCAGCGTAGGGGGGCTAGCGGGAGTCTACAATGAGCAGTTCTTC. This chain uses TRBV29-1 with TRBJ2-1; TRBD2 matches at 10 bases. The V gene's germline CDR1 is SQVTM and CDR2 ANQGSEA. The trim removed 6 bases at V and 3 bases at J, leaving 8 bases unmatched. This CDR3 has 15 residues.

This clone was seen a few times. The chain carries TRBV5-1 and TRBJ1-1, with 8 positions matching TRBD1. This CDR3 is 13 amino acids long. V lost 3 bases and J lost 4; bases outside the gene matches: 2. Germline V lookup: CDR1 SGHRS, CDR2 YFSETQ. The CDR3 DNA is TGCGCCAGCAGCTCCGACAGGGGCACTGAAGCTTTCTTT. It translates to CASSSDRGTEAFF.

This chain links TRBV5-1 with TRBJ2-1, with 7 positions matching TRBD1. The CDR3 is 15 amino acids. Germline values: CDR1 SGHRS, CDR2 YFSETQ. With 0 bases clipped from V and 2 bases from J, the junction kept 2 bases outside the gene matches. CDR3 DNA sequence: TGCGCCAGCAGCTTGGGGGGACAGCCCTACAATGAGCAGTTCTTC. Translating gives CASSLGGQPYNEQFF.

DNA for the CDR3: TGTGCCAGCAGCGTAGTTCTAGCGGGAGCAGATACGCAGTATTTT. Translation gives CASSVVLAGADTQYF. The rearrangement uses TRBV9 and TRBJ2-3, with TRBD2 identical over 10 bases. CDR3 length equals 15 residues. The germline V gene encodes CDR1 SGDLS and CDR2 YYNGEE. Losses at the gene ends were 0 bases for V and 4 bases for J; bases not matched to a gene: 2.

This chain connects TRBV5-6 to TRBJ2-1; no firm D call. The CDR3 covers 15 residues. With 3 bases removed from V and 0 bases from J, the gap between germline ends came to 10 bases. Germline CDR1 reads SGHDT; CDR2 reads YYEEEE. The CDR3 DNA reads as TGTGCCAGCAGCTATGACAAGAACTCCTACAATGAGCAGTTCTTC. This codes for CASSYDKNSYNEQFF.

This clone was seen a handful of times. The chain recombines TRBV7-2 with TRBJ2-5; 11 bases are a match to TRBD1. Per germline, CDR1 SGHTA and CDR2 FQGNSA. V was pared by 4 bases and J by 4 bases, with 2 bases of the junction left unmatched. The CDR3 is made up of 14 amino acids. In DNA form, the CDR3 reads TGTGCCAGCAGCTCGGGACAGGGGGGAGAGACCCAGTACTTC. Its protein is CASSSGQGGETQYF.

The chain joins TRBV2 to TRBJ2-1, with no clear D. V shed 4 bases and J shed 8 bases, with 9 bases lying between them. Germline V CDR1 and CDR2: SNHLY, FYNNEI. The CDR3 is 12 amino acids. The CDR3, as DNA: TGTGCCAGCAGTGGAAGCGTGCATGAGCAGTTCTTC. Translation: CASSGSVHEQFF.

This sequence joins TRBV7-9 and TRBJ2-7; 9 bases map to TRBD1. CDR3 length equals 13 residues. Losses at the gene ends were 3 bases for V and 6 bases for J; bases not matched to a gene: 3. Germline assignment: CDR1 SEHNR and CDR2 FQNEAQ (reference sequence). The CDR3 sequence: CASSLGQGGEQYF. For the CDR3, the DNA is TGTGCCAGCAGCTTGGGACAGGGAGGCGAGCAGTACTTC.